This TCR beta chain emerged from a study of STAT3 mutations in large granular lymphocyte leukemia. Average productive template count per sample was 40,000 to 45,000. Generated by immunoSEQ multiplex PCR, the TCRdb table keeps only in-frame clones and is missing some. The profile shows about 4,300 clones, under 55% of them singletons. Trimming removed 3 bases at V and 0 bases at J, with 7 bases between. Germline assignment: CDR1 SGHRS and CDR2 YFSETQ. The CDR3 has 13 amino acids. This clone was detected a few times. Its antigen is unknown. General study findings and limits: At least one immunodominant TCR beta clonotype appeared in every T-cell large granular lymphocyte leukemia patient. In about 30% of the 18 patients, new TCR clonotypes emerged after therapy.

Material for sequencing was peripheral blood mononuclear cells. The chain uses TRBV5-1 and TRBJ2-7, with D uncertain. The TCR was taken from a man between 60 and 75 years old with T-cell large granular lymphocyte leukemia. Some clones in this sample may be carry-over from other donors' samples. CDR3 sequence: CASSSDNSYEQYF. The CDR3 DNA sequence: TGCGCCAGCAGCTCCGACAACTCCTACGAGCAGTACTTC.